Below are 7 T cell receptor beta chains sequenced from a single sample in a study of cytomegalovirus exposure and HLA in healthy donors. 13 Jbeta primers and 60 Vbeta primers were used for the PCR. TCRdb keeps only in-frame clones here, not all; method: immunoSEQ multiplex PCR. The table shows more than 200,000 clones, with 82% occurring only once. The specimen was PBMCs. These receptors all come from a man between 40 and 49 years old in good health and CMV-seropositive.

V is TRBV2 and J is TRBJ2-1, with 7 bases identical to TRBD1. The CDR3 extends over 15 amino acids. Germline V gene data show CDR1 as SNHLY and CDR2 as FYNNEI. Unmatched junction bases numbered 8, after V lost 6 bases and J lost 3 bases. CDR3 sequence (DNA): TGTGCCAGCAGGACACAGGGGAAAGGCTACAATGAGCAGTTCTTC. Its translation: CASRTQGKGYNEQFF.

This clone was seen only a few times. The chain combines TRBV27 with TRBJ2-5, with 7 nucleotides matching TRBD1. The CDR3 runs 14 residues. With 5 bases clipped from V and 4 bases from J, the junction kept 7 bases outside the gene matches. Germline CDR1 and CDR2: MNHEY and SMNVEV (reference sequence). The CDR3, as DNA: TGTGCCAGCAGTCCACGGGACAGCGGAGAGACCCAGTACTTC. Its translation: CASSPRDSGETQYF.

This clone occurred a few times. The genes are TRBV13 and TRBJ1-1; the D gene is possibly TRBD1 (6 bases). Trimming pared 2 bases from V and 1 base from J, leaving 8 bases between. The germline V gene encodes CDR1 PRHDT and CDR2 FYEKMQ (reference sequence). The CDR3 has 14 residues. The CDR3: CASSLRTENTEAFF. CDR3 in DNA: TGTGCCAGCAGCTTAAGGACAGAGAACACTGAAGCTTTCTTT. The entire variable domain, with the rest obtained from reference TRBV13 and TRBJ1-1, is as follows: AAGVIQSPRHLIKEKRETATLKCYPIPRHDTVYWYQQGPGQDPQFLISFYEKMQSDKGSIPDRFSAQQFSDYHSELNMSSLELGDSALYFCASSLRTENTEAFFGQGTRLTVV.

The genes are TRBV5-8 and TRBJ2-2, with D possibly matching TRBD1 (5 bases). Looked up from germline, CDR1 is SGHTS and CDR2 is YDEGEE. CDR3 length equals 15 residues. V lost 4 bases, J lost 0 bases, and 10 bases lay in between. The CDR3: CASSRQRPNTGELFF. For the CDR3, the DNA is TGTGCCAGCAGCCGACAGAGGCCGAACACCGGGGAGCTGTTTTTT.

The chain joins TRBV30 to TRBJ2-5, with TRBD2 matching 8 bases. CDR1 and CDR2 from the germline V gene are GTSNPN and SVGIG (reference sequence). The CDR3 runs to 13 residues. The V gene end was trimmed by 0 bases and the J gene end by 5 bases; junction bases not matched to a gene: 2. CDR3 bases: TGTGCCTGGAGTGTACAGCGGGGGGAGACCCAGTACTTC. Protein product: CAWSVQRGETQYF.

V usage is TRBV13 and J usage is TRBJ1-2; perhaps TRBD1 as D (5 bases). V gave up 4 bases and J gave up 7 bases, with 16 bases separating them. Per germline, CDR1 PRHDT and CDR2 FYEKMQ (reference sequence). CDR3 size: 14 residues. CDR3: CASSSRAEGRGYTF. Written as DNA, the CDR3 is TGTGCCAGCAGCTCCAGGGCCGAAGGGCGTGGCTACACCTTC.

The chain has TRBV4-1 and TRBJ1-6; possibly TRBD1 for D (5 bases). CDR1 and CDR2 from the germline V gene are MGHRA and YSYEKL. This CDR3 comprises 16 residues. V was cut by 0 bases and J by 9 bases, with 15 bases left in between. The CDR3 nucleotides read TGCGCCAGCAGCCAAGAGGGGGGACTAGGGCTTTCACCCCTCCACTTT. Residues: CASSQEGGLGLSPLHF.